Included here is one T cell receptor (beta chain) sequence, with context. This sample was taken from a study of blood T cell repertoires in COVID-19. Study overall: Samples taken during acute and convalescent COVID-19 were collected in the United States, Italy and Spain.

Germline V CDR1 and CDR2: SGHNT, YYREEE (reference sequence). The CDR3 spans 14 residues. J gave up 4 bases and V 4 bases, and 6 bases lay outside the gene matches. Repertoires were generated with immunoSEQ multiplex PCR, while TCRdb's copy carries only in-frame clones and drops some. The sample contains approximately 100,000 clones, roughly four fifths of which appear only once. The J gene is TRBJ2-3, the V gene TRBV5-4; the match to TRBD1 covers 7 bases. The specimen was peripheral blood. This TCR came from a man in his 70s with acute or convalescent COVID-19. In DNA form, the CDR3 reads TGTGCCAGCAGCCAGACAGGGATAGCAGATACGCAGTATTTT. Its translation is CASSQTGIADTQYF.